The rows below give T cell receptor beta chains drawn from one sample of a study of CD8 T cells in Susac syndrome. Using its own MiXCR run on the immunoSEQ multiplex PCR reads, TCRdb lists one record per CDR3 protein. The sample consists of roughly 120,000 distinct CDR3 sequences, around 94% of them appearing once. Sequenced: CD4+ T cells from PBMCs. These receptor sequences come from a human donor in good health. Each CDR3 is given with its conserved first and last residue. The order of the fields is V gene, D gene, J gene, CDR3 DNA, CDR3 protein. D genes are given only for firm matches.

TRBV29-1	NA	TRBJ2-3	TGCAGCGTTGTTGACCTTACGAGCACAGATACGCAGTATTTT	CSVVDLTSTDTQYF
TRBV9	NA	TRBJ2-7	TGTGCCAGCAGCCCTAGTCCCACAGCAAATAGGGCCTACGAGCAGTACTTC	CASSPSPTANRAYEQYF
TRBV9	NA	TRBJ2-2	TGTGCCAGCAGCGTTGGCCTACAGAACACCGGGGAGCTGTTTTTT	CASSVGLQNTGELFF
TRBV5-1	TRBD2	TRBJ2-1	TGCGCCAGCACGGGACTAGATGGATCCAATGAGCAGTTCTTC	CASTGLDGSNEQFF
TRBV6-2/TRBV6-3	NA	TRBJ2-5	TGTGCCAGCAGTTACTCGATATCTGGAAAAGGACTAAAACAAGAGACCCAGTACTTC	CASSYSISGKGLKQETQYF
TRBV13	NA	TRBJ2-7	TGTGCCAGCAGCTTAAACCGCGGGGCGATCGCCGAGCAGTACTTC	CASSLNRGAIAEQYF
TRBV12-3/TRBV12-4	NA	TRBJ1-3	TGTGCCAGCAGTTCATTGTTGGGCCTGAATGGAAACACCATATATTTT	CASSSLLGLNGNTIYF
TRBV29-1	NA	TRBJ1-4	TGCAGCGCTACCCTATGGGGTGAAAAACTGTTTTTT	CSATLWGEKLFF
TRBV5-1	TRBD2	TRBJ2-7	TGCGCCAGCAGCATAGCGGGAGTGGGAGAGCAGTACTTC	CASSIAGVGEQYF
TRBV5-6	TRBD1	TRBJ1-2	TGTGCCAGCAGCCGGTCAGGACAGGGGAAGGCTTCTAACTATGGCTACACCTTC	CASSRSGQGKASNYGYTF
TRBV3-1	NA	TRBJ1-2	TGTGCCAGCAGCTACCATGGGGAAGTGGACGGCTACACCTTC	CASSYHGEVDGYTF
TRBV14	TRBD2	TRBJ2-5	TGTGCCAGCAGCCAACACCTCACTAGCGGGAGAGGCTTAGAGACCCAGTACTTC	CASSQHLTSGRGLETQYF